This entry lists 23 T cell receptor beta chains sequenced from one sample in a study of T cells in Graves' hyperthyroidism and ophthalmopathy. The source material, RNA transcripts, was used to amplify TCR beta CDR3 regions. HTBI primers were used for first-round RT-PCR of the TCR CDR3. In TCRdb, the multiplex PCR reads were re-called with MiXCR into one record per CDR3 protein. The table has 500,000 to 750,000 distinct CDR3 sequences, 14% seen once. Material for sequencing was blood. All receptors come from a woman under 30 with Graves' ophthalmopathy.

This CDR3 is CASSPELAGGPQVEEQYF. The CDR3 nucleotides are TGTGCCAGCAGCCCAGAACTAGCGGGAGGGCCTCAGGTGGAAGAGCAGTACTTC. The V call is TRBV7-2, the J call TRBJ2-7; TRBD2 matches at 13 bases. Germline V gene sequence: CDR1 SGHTA, CDR2 FQGNSA. Trimming took 5 bases from V and 7 from J; bases not matched to a gene: 17. The CDR3 length is 18 residues.

This clonotype was seen repeatedly, ten times or more. The J gene is TRBJ1-1, the V gene TRBV2; no definite D call. The ends were cut back, 3 bases at V and 1 base at J, with 6 bases in the middle. The CDR3 has 13 amino acids. Germline values: CDR1 SNHLY, CDR2 FYNNEI. CDR3 nucleotide sequence: TGTGCCAGCAGTGACGAGGGGAACACTGAAGCTTTCTTT. Protein: CASSDEGNTEAFF.

This clonotype was found a few times. The rearrangement links TRBV5-5 to TRBJ1-1, with D unclear. Trimming cost V 2 bases and J 7 bases, with 12 bases left between them. Germline CDR1 reads SGHKS; CDR2 reads YYEKEE (reference sequence). The CDR3 has 13 amino acids. The CDR3 coding sequence is TGTGCCAGCAGCTTTGCACAGCTAAATGAAGCTTTCTTT. Translated, it gives CASSFAQLNEAFF.

In this sample, this clonotype turned up a few times. V gene TRBV13 combines with J gene TRBJ2-7; D may match TRBD1 or TRBD2 (5 bases each). CDR1 is PRHDT and CDR2 is FYEKMQ in the germline V gene (reference sequence). V was shortened by 2 bases and J by 0 bases, with 11 bases between the two germline ends. The CDR3 runs 15 residues. The CDR3: CASSLWGSGSYEQYF. CDR3 in DNA: TGTGCCAGCAGCTTATGGGGGAGCGGCTCCTACGAGCAGTACTTC.

The chain employs TRBV5-1 and TRBJ2-7, with D perhaps matching TRBD1 or TRBD2 (6 bases each). Per germline, CDR1 SGHRS and CDR2 YFSETQ. V was shortened by 3 bases and J by 5 bases, with 12 bases between the two germline ends. The CDR3 spans 13 residues. This CDR3 reads CASSWGREHEQYF. Here the CDR3 DNA reads TGCGCCAGCAGCTGGGGGCGGGAACACGAGCAGTACTTC.

This clonotype was seen a handful of times. This chain connects TRBV5-6 to TRBJ2-7; maybe TRBD2 (5 bases). This CDR3 is built from 15 residues. The V end lost 4 bases, the J end lost 0 bases, and 14 bases lay between the germline ends. Per germline, CDR1 SGHDT and CDR2 YYEEEE. CDR3 sequence (DNA): TGTGCCAGCAGCCCCGGGGTTAGGAGCTCCTACGAGCAGTACTTC. It translates to CASSPGVRSSYEQYF.

The V and J genes are TRBV9 and TRBJ2-1, with TRBD2 as a possible D gene (5 bases). This CDR3 region has 18 residues. Germline V CDR1 and CDR2: SGDLS, YYNGEE. The ends were cut back, 0 bases at V and 3 bases at J, with 19 bases in the middle. In DNA form, the CDR3 reads TGTGCCAGCAGCGTAGAGGGTCGGACGGGCGGGTTCTACAATGAGCAGTTCTTC. This gives the protein CASSVEGRTGGFYNEQFF.

Ten or more counts support this clonotype. The CDR3 DNA reads as TGCAGTGCGTCAGCAAGGGGCCCTCAGGGGAACACTGAAGCTTTCTTT. Protein: CSASARGPQGNTEAFF. The chain joins TRBV20-1 to TRBJ1-1; TRBD1 might be the D (5 bases). V was clipped by 6 bases and J by 1 base, with 21 bases between them. The germline gives CDR1 DFQATT, CDR2 SNEGSKA (reference sequence). The CDR3 has 16 residues.

This clonotype was found a few times. V and J are TRBV10-3 and TRBJ1-5, with 10 bases aligning to TRBD1. The CDR3 consists of 15 residues. V was pared by 5 bases and J by 7 bases, with 8 bases of the junction left unmatched. Germline lookup yields CDR1 ENHRY and CDR2 SYGVKD. The CDR3 nucleotides are TGTGCCATCAGTACAGACGGGACAGGGGAACAGCCCCAGCATTTT. It encodes CAISTDGTGEQPQHF.

This rearrangement joins TRBV19 to TRBJ1-2; the D gene is possibly TRBD1 (6 bases). Trimming shortened V by 5 bases and J by 5 bases, and 21 bases separated the two germline ends. The CDR3 has 16 residues. Germline assignment: CDR1 LNHDA and CDR2 SQIVND (reference sequence). The CDR3 sequence: CASSGGAGAERYGYTF. The DNA of the CDR3 is TGTGCCAGTAGTGGGGGGGCCGGGGCTGAGCGGTATGGCTACACCTTC. Using reference TRBV19 and TRBJ1-2 for the parts outside the CDR3, the full variable domain is DGGITQSPKYLFRKEGQNVTLSCEQNLNHDAMYWYRQDPGQGLRLIYYSQIVNDFQKGDIAEGYSVSREKKESFPLTVTSAQKNPTAFYLCASSGGAGAERYGYTFGSGTRLTVV.

This clonotype occurred a few times. This chain uses TRBV19 with TRBJ1-1; perhaps TRBD1 as D (5 bases). The germline V and J ends were trimmed by 1 base and 6 bases, with 9 bases remaining between them. The CDR3 has 13 residues. Germline CDR1 LNHDA, CDR2 SQIVND (reference sequence). CDR3 sequence (DNA): TGTGCCAGTAGTATAGTCCAGGGATCTGAAGCTTTCTTT. It specifies CASSIVQGSEAFF.

This clonotype was observed at least ten times. The genes are TRBV6-1 and TRBJ2-1; TRBD2 matches 10 bases. V gave up 5 bases and J gave up 6 bases; unmatched junction bases: 4. The CDR3 extends over 14 amino acids. Germline V gene sequence: CDR1 MNHNS, CDR2 SASEGT. The CDR3 DNA reads as TGTGCCAGCAGTTACAGCGGGAGGGCCAATGAGCAGTTCTTC. Its translation is CASSYSGRANEQFF.

This clonotype was found many times. The chain uses TRBV12-3 or TRBV12-4 and TRBJ1-3; 7 bases are shared with TRBD1. The J segment lost 4 bases and the V segment lost 4 bases, leaving 4 bases of the junction unmatched. This CDR3 has 14 residues. CDR3 sequence (DNA): TGTGCCAGCAGTTCCTCGACAGGGGGAAACACCATATATTTT. Translating gives CASSSSTGGNTIYF.

In this sample, this clonotype turned up a few times. The chain is built from TRBV11-2 and TRBJ1-2, with D maybe TRBD1 (5 bases). Trimming removed 4 bases at V and 4 bases at J, with 16 bases between. This CDR3 is 15 amino acids long. CDR1 SGHAT and CDR2 FQNNGV come from the germline V gene. The CDR3 spells CASSSQARGGYGYTF. The CDR3 bases are TGTGCCAGCAGCTCCCAAGCTCGGGGCGGCTATGGCTACACCTTC.

The V call is TRBV3-1, the J call TRBJ2-5, with D perhaps matching TRBD2 (7 bases). This CDR3 spans 14 amino acids. Per the germline V gene, CDR1 is LGHDT and CDR2 is YNNKEL (reference sequence). Trimming took off 2 bases at V and 5 bases at J, with 12 bases between the two ends. CDR3 sequence: CASSQPGGGETQYF. In nucleotides, the CDR3 is TGTGCCAGCAGCCAACCGGGGGGCGGTGAGACCCAGTACTTC.

At least ten counts were recorded for this clonotype. CDR3 in DNA: TGTGCCAGCAGCTTAGGTGGGGGAGTCGGCTATGGCTACACCTTC. Its translation: CASSLGGGVGYGYTF. This rearrangement joins TRBV7-2 to TRBJ1-2, with D possibly TRBD1 on 5 matching bases. Trimming pared 1 base from V and 4 bases from J, leaving 13 bases between. The CDR3 length is 15 residues. Germline CDR1 reads SGHTA; CDR2 reads FQGNSA.

This clonotype was detected many times. This chain joins TRBV3-1 and TRBJ2-3, with TRBD2 matching over 10 bases. Germline-derived CDR1 and CDR2 are LGHDT and YNNKEL (reference sequence). There are 16 residues in the CDR3. The V gene end was trimmed by 3 bases and the J gene end by 5 bases; junction bases not matched to a gene: 8. The CDR3 here is CASSQRLAGVGDTQYF. The CDR3 DNA sequence: TGTGCCAGCAGCCAGAGGCTAGCGGGAGTAGGAGATACGCAGTATTTT.

There are many counts of this clonotype. The J gene is TRBJ2-2, the V gene TRBV3-1; weak D call: TRBD1 (5 bases). Germline assignment: CDR1 LGHDT and CDR2 YNNKEL (reference sequence). The CDR3 length is 15 residues. V gave up 1 base and J gave up 6 bases, with 12 bases separating them. The CDR3 spells CASSQVARVAGELFF. CDR3 nucleotide sequence: TGTGCCAGCAGCCAAGTCGCCAGGGTGGCCGGGGAGCTGTTTTTT.

This clonotype has a count of ten or more. The chain recombines TRBV6-2 or TRBV6-3 with TRBJ1-2, with D perhaps TRBD1 (5 bases). Germline V gene lookup returns CDR1 MNHEY and CDR2 SVGEGT. The V end was cut by 6 bases, the J end by 0 bases, with 17 bases between. This CDR3 region has 16 residues. The CDR3 DNA is TGTGCCAGCAGCCAAGATCCAGGGTATTCTAACTATGGCTACACCTTC. This gives the protein CASSQDPGYSNYGYTF.

This clonotype was counted many times. The rearrangement joins TRBV7-8 to TRBJ2-3; D possibly corresponds to TRBD2 (6 bases). The CDR3 is 15 amino acids. Germline V gene lookup returns CDR1 SGHVS and CDR2 FQNEAQ. Between the trimmed V and J ends, which lost 4 bases and 0 bases, there was a span of 11 bases. The CDR3 DNA follows: TGTGCCAGCAGCTCAAGACTAGTGAGCACAGATACGCAGTATTTT. Translated: CASSSRLVSTDTQYF.

Notes on this clonotype: Likely a read error: the CDR3 ends without its conserved phenylalanine or tryptophan. The genes are TRBV5-1 and TRBJ1-1, with TRBD1 matching over 8 bases. This CDR3 is built from 16 residues. After removal of 0 bases from V and 2 bases from J, the junction contained 6 bases not matched to a gene. CDR1 SGHRS and CDR2 YFSETQ come from the germline V gene. The CDR3 region is CASSLGAGGFNTEAFS. In DNA, the CDR3 is TGCGCCAGCAGCTTGGGGGCAGGGGGCTTCAACACTGAAGCTTTCTCT.

This clonotype was counted a few times. A read error may be the cause here, since a much bigger clone is one base away. Lacking the conserved final phenylalanine or tryptophan, this CDR3 likely reflects a read error. The chain links TRBV2 to TRBJ2-7; D not resolved. V was shortened by 8 bases and J by 2 bases, with 16 bases between the two germline ends. CDR3 length: 14 residues. Germline-derived CDR1 and CDR2 are SNHLY and FYNNEI. The DNA for the CDR3 is TGTGCCAGCGAAGCGCCCCGGCCCCCCTACGAGCAGTACCTC. Translation gives CASEAPRPPYEQYL.

This clonotype was seen a handful of times. CDR3 DNA: TGTGCCAGCAGCTTATGGTCGGGAGATAGCAATCAGCCCCAGCATTTT. The encoded protein is CASSLWSGDSNQPQHF. The rearrangement uses TRBV7-2 and TRBJ1-5; D uncertain. Germline V CDR1 and CDR2: SGHTA, FQGNSA. The CDR3 runs 16 residues. The V end lost 2 bases, the J end lost 0 bases, and 11 bases lay between the germline ends.